This is a list of T cell receptor beta chains from one sample in a study of tumor-infiltrating lymphocytes in primary liver carcinoma. MiXCR, applied by TCRdb to the multiplex PCR reads, yields one record per CDR3 protein. The data contain 310,000 or so distinct CDR3 sequences, about 61% of them singletons. Sample: peripheral blood. The receptors originated from a middle-aged man with primary liver carcinoma and hepatitis B virus infection. CDR3s include the opening cysteine and the closing phenylalanine or tryptophan. Fields, in order: D gene, V gene, clone size, J gene, CDR3 length, CDR3 DNA, CDR3 protein. D genes are given only for firm matches. Expanded clones get a size class; other rows say once, few or many, or leave the size out.

D gene: .
V gene: TRBV5-6
clone size: .
J gene: TRBJ2-5
CDR3 length: 14
CDR3 DNA: TGTGCCAGCAACCTCTGGTGTAACGGGGAGACCCAGTACTTC
CDR3 protein: CASNLWCNGETQYF

D gene: .
V gene: TRBV4-1
clone size: .
J gene: TRBJ2-1
CDR3 length: 17
CDR3 DNA: TGCGCCAATAGCCAAGGTTTGCTAGCGTCTCCGGACAATGAGCAGTTCTTC
CDR3 protein: CANSQGLLASPDNEQFF

D gene: .
V gene: TRBV11-2
clone size: once
J gene: TRBJ2-1
CDR3 length: 17
CDR3 DNA: TGTGCCGGCAGCTTGGATCTAGGGGAAACTAGCTACCTTGAGCAGTTCTTC
CDR3 protein: CAGSLDLGETSYLEQFF

D gene: .
V gene: TRBV5-4
clone size: .
J gene: TRBJ1-6
CDR3 length: 14
CDR3 DNA: TGTGCCAGCAATTATCCGGGGGTGGATTCACCCCTCCACTTT
CDR3 protein: CASNYPGVDSPLHF

D gene: TRBD2
V gene: TRBV4-2
clone size: many
J gene: TRBJ2-7
CDR3 length: 16
CDR3 DNA: TGTGCCAGCAGCCAAGAAGCGGGACTAGCGGGAGGCGAGCAGTACTTC
CDR3 protein: CASSQEAGLAGGEQYF

D gene: .
V gene: TRBV10-3
clone size: .
J gene: TRBJ2-3
CDR3 length: 15
CDR3 DNA: TGTGCCATCAGATACACTAGCAGGTTGAGAGATACGCAGTATTTT
CDR3 protein: CAIRYTSRLRDTQYF

D gene: .
V gene: TRBV29-1
clone size: .
J gene: TRBJ2-1
CDR3 length: 12
CDR3 DNA: TGCAGCGCTGGGACTGCCAAGAATGAGCAGTTTTTC
CDR3 protein: CSAGTAKNEQFF

D gene: .
V gene: TRBV5-6
clone size: .
J gene: TRBJ2-5
CDR3 length: 12
CDR3 DNA: TGTGCCAGCAGCCCGCGGGAAAAGACCCTGTACTTC
CDR3 protein: CASSPREKTLYF

D gene: TRBD1
V gene: TRBV6-6
clone size: few
J gene: TRBJ1-3
CDR3 length: 15
CDR3 DNA: TGTGCCAGCAGGTGGGACAGGACCTCTGGATACACCATATATTTT
CDR3 protein: CASRWDRTSGYTIYF

D gene: .
V gene: TRBV28
clone size: .
J gene: TRBJ2-1
CDR3 length: 13
CDR3 DNA: TGTGCCAGCAGACCGGGGACGTTCAATGAGCAGTTCTTC
CDR3 protein: CASRPGTFNEQFF

D gene: .
V gene: TRBV5-1
clone size: .
J gene: TRBJ2-3
CDR3 length: 14
CDR3 DNA: TGCGCCAGCAGCCGGGGAACTAGCACAGATACGCAGTATTTT
CDR3 protein: CASSRGTSTDTQYF

D gene: .
V gene: TRBV13
clone size: many
J gene: TRBJ2-1
CDR3 length: 15
CDR3 DNA: TGTGCCAGCAGCTTACGAACTACTCTCTACAATGAGCAGTTCTTC
CDR3 protein: CASSLRTTLYNEQFF

D gene: .
V gene: TRBV15
clone size: .
J gene: TRBJ2-5
CDR3 length: 13
CDR3 DNA: TGTGCCACCAGCAGAGATCGGGGCGAGACCCAGTACTTC
CDR3 protein: CATSRDRGETQYF

D gene: TRBD2
V gene: TRBV12-3/TRBV12-4
clone size: many
J gene: TRBJ2-1
CDR3 length: 15
CDR3 DNA: TGTGCCAGCAGTTTAACTAGCGGGTATTACAATGAGCAGTTCTTC
CDR3 protein: CASSLTSGYYNEQFF

D gene: TRBD1
V gene: TRBV6-5
clone size: .
J gene: TRBJ1-1
CDR3 length: 17
CDR3 DNA: TGTGCCAGCAGTCAACGGGGACAGTGGATTTTGAACACTGAAGCTTTCTTT
CDR3 protein: CASSQRGQWILNTEAFF

D gene: .
V gene: TRBV11-2
clone size: .
J gene: TRBJ2-7
CDR3 length: 13
CDR3 DNA: TGTGCCAACAGCCTCCACTTTTCCTACGAGCAGTACTTC
CDR3 protein: CANSLHFSYEQYF

D gene: TRBD1
V gene: TRBV6-1
clone size: .
J gene: TRBJ1-2
CDR3 length: 14
CDR3 DNA: TGTGCCAGCAGTGAGTGGACAGGGGGCTTTAGCTACACCTTC
CDR3 protein: CASSEWTGGFSYTF

D gene: .
V gene: TRBV4-1
clone size: .
J gene: TRBJ2-3
CDR3 length: 17
CDR3 DNA: TGTGCCAGCAGCCAAGGGATTACGAACAAACACTCAGATAAGCAGTATTTT
CDR3 protein: CASSQGITNKHSDKQYF

D gene: .
V gene: TRBV19
clone size: .
J gene: TRBJ1-1
CDR3 length: 15
CDR3 DNA: TGTGCCAGCAGTATCTCAAGGGACCTGAACACTGAAGCTTTCTTT
CDR3 protein: CASSISRDLNTEAFF

D gene: .
V gene: TRBV5-5
clone size: .
J gene: TRBJ2-1
CDR3 length: 17
CDR3 DNA: TGTGCCAGCAGCCAAGTCACAACTAGCAGGGTCTACAATGAGCAGTTCTTC
CDR3 protein: CASSQVTTSRVYNEQFF

D gene: TRBD2
V gene: TRBV11-2
clone size: .
J gene: TRBJ2-3
CDR3 length: 17
CDR3 DNA: TGTGCCAACAGCTTAGATCTTAGGACTAGCCTCCCAGATAAGCAGTATTTT
CDR3 protein: CANSLDLRTSLPDKQYF

D gene: .
V gene: TRBV29-1
clone size: .
J gene: TRBJ2-7
CDR3 length: 12
CDR3 DNA: TGCAGCTCTTATGACGTAACCTACGAGCAGTACTTC
CDR3 protein: CSSYDVTYEQYF

D gene: TRBD1
V gene: TRBV10-3
clone size: few
J gene: TRBJ1-1
CDR3 length: 13
CDR3 DNA: TGTGCCATCAGCGCCGGACAGGGAACTGAAGCTTTCTTT
CDR3 protein: CAISAGQGTEAFF

D gene: .
V gene: TRBV11-2
clone size: many
J gene: TRBJ2-3
CDR3 length: 12
CDR3 DNA: TGTGCCAGCAGCGACGCGGGAGATACGCAGTATTTT
CDR3 protein: CASSDAGDTQYF

D gene: .
V gene: TRBV12-3/TRBV12-4
clone size: once
J gene: TRBJ2-7
CDR3 length: 15
CDR3 DNA: TGTGCCAGCAGCCAAGCGTCCCGCGTCGGGCACGAGCAATACTTC
CDR3 protein: CASSQASRVGHEQYF

D gene: .
V gene: TRBV6-1
clone size: .
J gene: TRBJ2-7
CDR3 length: 15
CDR3 DNA: TGTGCCAGCAGTGTTGGGACGGTGGGCTCCTACGAGCAGTACTTC
CDR3 protein: CASSVGTVGSYEQYF

D gene: .
V gene: TRBV12-3/TRBV12-4
clone size: .
J gene: TRBJ1-2
CDR3 length: 14
CDR3 DNA: TGTGTCAGCAGCCCCGGGGGGGGCGCCCCTGGCTACACCTTC
CDR3 protein: CVSSPGGGAPGYTF

D gene: TRBD2
V gene: TRBV10-1
clone size: .
J gene: TRBJ2-1
CDR3 length: 17
CDR3 DNA: TGCGCCAGCACGACTAGCGGGATCGGATGGTCCTACAATGAGCAGTTCTTC
CDR3 protein: CASTTSGIGWSYNEQFF

D gene: .
V gene: TRBV11-3
clone size: .
J gene: TRBJ2-3
CDR3 length: 16
CDR3 DNA: TGTGCCAGCAGCTTAGATGGCTGGGGACTTAAAGATACACAGTATTTT
CDR3 protein: CASSLDGWGLKDTQYF

D gene: .
V gene: TRBV5-4
clone size: .
J gene: TRBJ2-7
CDR3 length: 14
CDR3 DNA: TGTGCCAGCAGCTACGCGACAGGACCCCAGGAGCAGTACTTC
CDR3 protein: CASSYATGPQEQYF

D gene: .
V gene: TRBV29-1
clone size: many
J gene: TRBJ1-4
CDR3 length: 12
CDR3 DNA: TGCAGCGTTGACAGGGGAGATGAAAAACTGTTTTTT
CDR3 protein: CSVDRGDEKLFF

D gene: .
V gene: TRBV14
clone size: .
J gene: TRBJ2-7
CDR3 length: 16
CDR3 DNA: TGTGCCAGCAGCCGTGGCAGGTCAGGGGCATCCTACAAGCAGTACTTC
CDR3 protein: CASSRGRSGASYKQYF

D gene: .
V gene: TRBV18
clone size: .
J gene: TRBJ1-3
CDR3 length: 15
CDR3 DNA: TGTGCCAGCTCACCACCGTCCGCGGCTGGAAACACCATATATTTT
CDR3 protein: CASSPPSAAGNTIYF

D gene: .
V gene: TRBV6-2/TRBV6-3
clone size: many
J gene: TRBJ1-1
CDR3 length: 14
CDR3 DNA: TGTGCCAGCAGTTACTATTCTGGTCCAGGGGTGGCTTTCTTT
CDR3 protein: CASSYYSGPGVAFF

D gene: TRBD1
V gene: TRBV11-2
clone size: .
J gene: TRBJ2-7
CDR3 length: 16
CDR3 DNA: TGTGTCAGCAGCTTAGATGGACAGGCCCCTCCCTACGAGAAGTACTTC
CDR3 protein: CVSSLDGQAPPYEKYF

D gene: .
V gene: TRBV5-1
clone size: .
J gene: TRBJ2-7
CDR3 length: 13
CDR3 DNA: TGCGCCAGCAGCTTGGGTGCGTTTTATGAGCAGTACTTC
CDR3 protein: CASSLGAFYEQYF

D gene: .
V gene: TRBV11-1
clone size: many
J gene: TRBJ2-3
CDR3 length: 15
CDR3 DNA: TGTGCCAGCAGCAACGAGCTAAGTAGCACAGATACGCAGTATTTT
CDR3 protein: CASSNELSSTDTQYF

D gene: .
V gene: TRBV7-9
clone size: few
J gene: TRBJ2-1
CDR3 length: 13
CDR3 DNA: TGTGCCAGCAGCCCCAGTTGGGGGGACGAATGGTTCTTC
CDR3 protein: CASSPSWGDEWFF

D gene: .
V gene: TRBV6-5
clone size: .
J gene: TRBJ2-2
CDR3 length: 17
CDR3 DNA: TGTGCCAGCAGTTACTCCAAGGGGACATGGGGGGCCGGGGAGCTGTTTTTT
CDR3 protein: CASSYSKGTWGAGELFF

D gene: TRBD1
V gene: TRBV12-3/TRBV12-4
clone size: .
J gene: TRBJ2-7
CDR3 length: 14
CDR3 DNA: TGTGCCAGCGGCCAGGGACAGGGAATTTACGAGCAGTACTTC
CDR3 protein: CASGQGQGIYEQYF

D gene: TRBD1
V gene: TRBV2
clone size: .
J gene: TRBJ2-3
CDR3 length: 15
CDR3 DNA: TGTGCCAGCAGCAGACAGGGGGCATGGGGAGATACGCAGTATTTT
CDR3 protein: CASSRQGAWGDTQYF

D gene: TRBD2
V gene: TRBV5-4
clone size: .
J gene: TRBJ2-5
CDR3 length: 16
CDR3 DNA: TGTGCCGGCAGCTTGGGGCTAGCGGGAGGAAGGGAGACCCAGTACTTC
CDR3 protein: CAGSLGLAGGRETQYF

D gene: .
V gene: TRBV10-3
clone size: .
J gene: TRBJ1-2
CDR3 length: 14
CDR3 DNA: TGTGCCTTCCCCTCGGACGGGGAGGACTATGGCTACACCTTC
CDR3 protein: CAFPSDGEDYGYTF

D gene: .
V gene: TRBV7-8
clone size: once
J gene: TRBJ2-2
CDR3 length: 17
CDR3 DNA: TGTGCCAGCAGCATCACATCACCGGGACTCTACACCGGGGAGCTGTTTTTT
CDR3 protein: CASSITSPGLYTGELFF

D gene: TRBD2
V gene: TRBV5-6
clone size: .
J gene: TRBJ2-3
CDR3 length: 16
CDR3 DNA: TGTGCCAGCAGCTACTCCATGACTAGCGGCACAGATACGCAGTATTTT
CDR3 protein: CASSYSMTSGTDTQYF

D gene: .
V gene: TRBV6-5
clone size: .
J gene: TRBJ2-3
CDR3 length: 12
CDR3 DNA: TGTGCAAGCGGCGTGGGCACAGATACGCAGTATTTT
CDR3 protein: CASGVGTDTQYF

D gene: .
V gene: TRBV11-2
clone size: .
J gene: TRBJ2-3
CDR3 length: 12
CDR3 DNA: TGTTCCAGTAGCCTACCCGTGGATACGCAGTATTTT
CDR3 protein: CSSSLPVDTQYF

D gene: .
V gene: TRBV5-6
clone size: .
J gene: TRBJ1-2
CDR3 length: 17
CDR3 DNA: TGTGCCAGCAGCTCAACCCAGATGACGGGAACTCGGTATGGCTACACCTTC
CDR3 protein: CASSSTQMTGTRYGYTF

D gene: TRBD1
V gene: TRBV6-5
clone size: .
J gene: TRBJ2-7
CDR3 length: 15
CDR3 DNA: TGTGCCAGAAGTTACTCCTCCCAGGGGGCGCGGGAGCAGTACTTC
CDR3 protein: CARSYSSQGAREQYF